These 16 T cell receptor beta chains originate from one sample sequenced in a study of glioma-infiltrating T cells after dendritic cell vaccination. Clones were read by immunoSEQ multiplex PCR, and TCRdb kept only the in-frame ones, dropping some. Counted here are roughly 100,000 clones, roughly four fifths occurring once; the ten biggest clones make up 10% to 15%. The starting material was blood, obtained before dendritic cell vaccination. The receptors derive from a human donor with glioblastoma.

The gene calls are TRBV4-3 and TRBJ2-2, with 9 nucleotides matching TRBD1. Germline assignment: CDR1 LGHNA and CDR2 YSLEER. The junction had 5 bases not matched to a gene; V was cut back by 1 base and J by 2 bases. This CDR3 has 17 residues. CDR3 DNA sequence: TGCGCCAGCAGCCAAGTTGGAACAGGGGGCAACACCGGGGAGCTGTTTTTT. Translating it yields CASSQVGTGGNTGELFF.

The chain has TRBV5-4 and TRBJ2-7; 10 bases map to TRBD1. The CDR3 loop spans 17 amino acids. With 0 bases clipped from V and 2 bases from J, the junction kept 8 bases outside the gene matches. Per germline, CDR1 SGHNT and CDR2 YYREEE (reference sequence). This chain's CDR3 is CASSLVMLGTGAYEQYF. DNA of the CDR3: TGTGCCAGCAGCTTGGTCATGTTGGGGACAGGGGCCTACGAGCAGTACTTC.

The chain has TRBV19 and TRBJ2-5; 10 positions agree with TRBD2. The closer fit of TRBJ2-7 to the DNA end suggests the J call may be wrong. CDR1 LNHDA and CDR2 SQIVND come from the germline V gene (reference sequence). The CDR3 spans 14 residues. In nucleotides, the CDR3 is TGTGCCAGTAGTGGGCTAGCGGGGGCTTACGAGCAGTACTTC. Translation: CASSGLAGAYEQYF.

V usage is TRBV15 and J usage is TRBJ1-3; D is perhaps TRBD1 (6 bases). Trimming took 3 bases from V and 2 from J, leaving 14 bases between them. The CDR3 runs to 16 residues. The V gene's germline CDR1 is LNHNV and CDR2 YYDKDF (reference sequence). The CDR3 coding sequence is TGTGCCACCAGCAGGGGGGCAGGGTCGCCTGGAAACACCATATATTTT. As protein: CATSRGAGSPGNTIYF.

The CDR3 region has the DNA TGCGCCAGCAGCCCCGAGGCAGGGGACAATCAGCCCCAGCATTTT. Protein product: CASSPEAGDNQPQHF. The rearrangement links TRBV5-1 to TRBJ1-5; perhaps TRBD1 as D (6 bases). This CDR3 has 15 amino acids. Germline V gene data show CDR1 as SGHRS and CDR2 as YFSETQ. V shed 4 bases and J shed 3 bases, with 14 bases lying between them.

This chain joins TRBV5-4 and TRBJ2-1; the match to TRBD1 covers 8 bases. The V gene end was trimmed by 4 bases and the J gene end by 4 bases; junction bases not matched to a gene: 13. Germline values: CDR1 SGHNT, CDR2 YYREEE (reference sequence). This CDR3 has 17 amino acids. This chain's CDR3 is CASSPQGTGGTYNEQFF. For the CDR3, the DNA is TGTGCCAGCAGCCCCCAAGGGACAGGCGGGACGTACAATGAGCAGTTCTTC. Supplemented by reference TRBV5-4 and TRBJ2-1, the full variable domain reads ETGVTQSPTHLIKTRGQQVTLRCSSQSGHNTVSWYQQALGQGPQFIFQYYREEENGRGNFPPRFSGLQFPNYSSELNVNALELDDSALYLCASSPQGTGGTYNEQFFGPGTRLTVL.

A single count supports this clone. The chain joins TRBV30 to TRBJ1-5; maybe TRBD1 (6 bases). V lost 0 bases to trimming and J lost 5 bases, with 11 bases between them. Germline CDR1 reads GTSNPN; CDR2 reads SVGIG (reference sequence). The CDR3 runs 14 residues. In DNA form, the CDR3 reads TGTGCCTGGAGTGTACGGGGGGGCTATCAGCCCCAGCATTTT. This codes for CAWSVRGGYQPQHF.

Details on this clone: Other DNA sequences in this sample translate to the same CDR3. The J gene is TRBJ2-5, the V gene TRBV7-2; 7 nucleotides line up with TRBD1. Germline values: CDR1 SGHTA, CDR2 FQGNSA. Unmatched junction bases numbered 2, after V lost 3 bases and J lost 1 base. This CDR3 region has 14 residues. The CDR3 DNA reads TGTGCCAGCAGCTTTGACAGGGTCCAAGAGACCCAGTACTTC. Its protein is CASSFDRVQETQYF.

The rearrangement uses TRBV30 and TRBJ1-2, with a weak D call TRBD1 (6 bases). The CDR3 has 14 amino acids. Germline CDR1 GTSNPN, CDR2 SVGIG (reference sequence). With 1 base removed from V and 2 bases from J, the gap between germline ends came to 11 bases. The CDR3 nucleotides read TGTGCCTGGAGTGCCCCCACAGGGAACTATGGCTACACCTTC. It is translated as CAWSAPTGNYGYTF.

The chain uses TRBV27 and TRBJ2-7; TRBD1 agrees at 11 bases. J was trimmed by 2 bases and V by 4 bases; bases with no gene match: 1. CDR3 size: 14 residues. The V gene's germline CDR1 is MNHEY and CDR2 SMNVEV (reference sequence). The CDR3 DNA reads TGTGCCAGCAGTTCGGGACAGGGGGCCTACGAGCAGTACTTC. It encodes CASSSGQGAYEQYF.

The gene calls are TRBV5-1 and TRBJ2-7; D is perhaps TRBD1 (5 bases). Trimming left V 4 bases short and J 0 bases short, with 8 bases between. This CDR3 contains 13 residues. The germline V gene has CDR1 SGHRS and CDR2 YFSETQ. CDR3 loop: CASSRQISYEQYF. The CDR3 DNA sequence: TGCGCCAGCAGCCGACAGATCTCCTACGAGCAGTACTTC.

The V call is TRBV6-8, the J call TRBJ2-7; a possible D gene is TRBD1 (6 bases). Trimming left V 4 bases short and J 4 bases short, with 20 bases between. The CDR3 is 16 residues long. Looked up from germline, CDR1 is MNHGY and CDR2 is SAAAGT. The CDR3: CASSFPSTGSGYEQYF. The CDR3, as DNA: TGTGCCAGCAGTTTCCCCTCGACAGGAAGCGGATACGAGCAGTACTTC.

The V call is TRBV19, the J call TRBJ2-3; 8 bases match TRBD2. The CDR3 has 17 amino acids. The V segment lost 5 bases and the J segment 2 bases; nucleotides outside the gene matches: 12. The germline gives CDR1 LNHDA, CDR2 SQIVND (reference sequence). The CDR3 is CASSGPGGRKNTDTQYF. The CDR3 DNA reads TGTGCCAGTAGTGGCCCGGGGGGGCGGAAGAACACAGATACGCAGTATTTT. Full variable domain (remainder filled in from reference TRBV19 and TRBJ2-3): DGGITQSPKYLFRKEGQNVTLSCEQNLNHDAMYWYRQDPGQGLRLIYYSQIVNDFQKGDIAEGYSVSREKKESFPLTVTSAQKNPTAFYLCASSGPGGRKNTDTQYFGPGTRLTVL.

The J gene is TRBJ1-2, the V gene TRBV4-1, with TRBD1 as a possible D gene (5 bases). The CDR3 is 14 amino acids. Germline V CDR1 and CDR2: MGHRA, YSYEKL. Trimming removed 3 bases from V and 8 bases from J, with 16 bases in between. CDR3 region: CASSQPGDAGGYTF. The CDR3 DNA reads TGCGCCAGCAGCCAGCCGGGGGACGCCGGGGGCTACACCTTC.

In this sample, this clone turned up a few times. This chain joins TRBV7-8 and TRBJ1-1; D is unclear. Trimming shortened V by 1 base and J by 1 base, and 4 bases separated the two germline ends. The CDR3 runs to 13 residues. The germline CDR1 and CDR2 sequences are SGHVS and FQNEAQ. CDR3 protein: CASSLGRNTEAFF. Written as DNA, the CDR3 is TGTGCCAGCAGCTTAGGGAGGAACACTGAAGCTTTCTTT.

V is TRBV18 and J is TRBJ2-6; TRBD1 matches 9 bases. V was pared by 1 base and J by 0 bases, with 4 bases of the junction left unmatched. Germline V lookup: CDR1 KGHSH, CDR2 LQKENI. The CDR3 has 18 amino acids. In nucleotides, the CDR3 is TGTGCCAGCTCACCACTGGACAGGGGACGCTCTGGGGCCAACGTCCTGACTTTC. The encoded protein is CASSPLDRGRSGANVLTF.